The T cell receptor (beta chain) under discussion was sequenced for a study of tumor-infiltrating lymphocytes in oesophageal squamous cell carcinoma. In TCRdb, the PCR reads were re-called with MiXCR into one record per CDR3 protein. The sample includes more than 9,500 distinct CDR3 sequences, roughly 50% of them seen just once. The CDR3 is 15 amino acids. The V gene's germline CDR1 is MDHEN and CDR2 SYDVKM. This receptor was taken from a male donor with esophageal squamous cell carcinoma. The V call is TRBV28, the J call TRBJ2-5, with D perhaps TRBD1 (6 bases). The DNA end is a closer match to TRBJ2-1, so the J assignment may be wrong. The specimen was esophageal tumor tissue. The CDR3 reads CASSLPTGRINEQFF. The CDR3, as DNA: TGTGCCAGCAGTTTGCCGACAGGAAGAATCAATGAGCAGTTCTTC.